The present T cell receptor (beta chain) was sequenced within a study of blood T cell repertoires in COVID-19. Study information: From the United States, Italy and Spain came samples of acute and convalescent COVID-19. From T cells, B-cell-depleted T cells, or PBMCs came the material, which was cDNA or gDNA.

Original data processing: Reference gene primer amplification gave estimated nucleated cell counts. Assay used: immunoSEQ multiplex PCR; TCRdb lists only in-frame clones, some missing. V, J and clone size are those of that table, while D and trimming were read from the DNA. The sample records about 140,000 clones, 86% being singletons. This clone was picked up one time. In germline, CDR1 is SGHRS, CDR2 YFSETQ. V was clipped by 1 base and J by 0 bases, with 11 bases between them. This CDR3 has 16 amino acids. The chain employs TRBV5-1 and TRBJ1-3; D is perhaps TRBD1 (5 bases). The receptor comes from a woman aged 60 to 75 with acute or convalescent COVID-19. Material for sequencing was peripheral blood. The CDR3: CASSLSGGDSGNTIYF. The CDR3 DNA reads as TGCGCCAGCAGCTTGTCGGGGGGAGACTCTGGAAACACCATATATTTT.